The sequence of this T cell receptor (beta chain) was determined in a study of blood T cell repertoires in COVID-19. About the study: PBMCs, B-cell-depleted T cells, or T cells provided the cDNA or gDNA that made up the material.

Original analysis: For nucleated cells, counts were estimated from reference gene primer amplification. Profiling relied on immunoSEQ multiplex PCR, and the TCRdb table lists in-frame clones only, not all of them. V and J calls and clone size are those listed in that table; D and trimming were worked out from the DNA. Of about 250,000 clones in the sample, about 85% were seen once. CDR3 size: 15 residues. Enrollees, about 18 to 95 years old, lived in 20 to 25 US areas. The rearrangement joins TRBV21-1 to TRBJ1-1; the table gives TRBD1 as D, unverified against the DNA. TRBV21-1 is recorded as a pseudogene. Source material: PBMCs or T cells enriched from blood (not recorded which). The receptor's source is a woman in her twenties or thirties with acute COVID-19. As DNA, the CDR3 is TGTGCCAGCAGCAAAGGCAGGGAAAGGTACACTGAAGCTTTCTTT. Translation gives CASSKGRERYTEAFF.